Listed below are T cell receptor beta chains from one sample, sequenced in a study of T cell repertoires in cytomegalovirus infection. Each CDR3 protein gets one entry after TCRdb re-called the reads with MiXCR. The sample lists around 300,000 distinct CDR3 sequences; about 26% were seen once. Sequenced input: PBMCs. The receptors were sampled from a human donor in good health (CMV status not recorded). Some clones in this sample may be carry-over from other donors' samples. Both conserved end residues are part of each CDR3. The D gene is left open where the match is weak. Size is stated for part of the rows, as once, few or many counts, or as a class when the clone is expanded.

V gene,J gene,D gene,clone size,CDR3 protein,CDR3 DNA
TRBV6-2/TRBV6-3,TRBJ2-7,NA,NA,CASTDTDYEQYF,TGTGCCAGCACTGACACGGACTACGAGCAGTACTTC
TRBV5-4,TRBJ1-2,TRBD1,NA,CASSTRTGGSYGYTF,TGTGCCAGCAGCACCCGGACAGGGGGCAGCTATGGCTACACCTTC
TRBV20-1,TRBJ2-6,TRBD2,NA,CSAWTGTSGSRGANVLTF,TGCAGTGCGTGGACAGGGACTAGCGGGAGCCGTGGGGCCAACGTCCTGACTTTC
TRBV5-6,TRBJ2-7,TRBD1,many,CASSSRQGPTYEQYF,TGTGCCAGCAGCTCCAGACAGGGGCCGACCTACGAGCAGTACTTC
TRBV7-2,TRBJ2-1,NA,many,CASSFRDSPVDEQFF,TGTGCCAGCAGCTTCCGGGACTCCCCGGTAGATGAGCAGTTCTTC
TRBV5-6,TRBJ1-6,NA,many,CASSLYSGILHF,TGTGCCAGCAGCTTGTATTCAGGGATTCTCCACTTT
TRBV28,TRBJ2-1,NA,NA,CASSFLQPFVQFF,TGTGCCAGCAGTTTTTTACAGCCTTTTGTGCAGTTCTTC
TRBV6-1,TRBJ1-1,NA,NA,CASSASGTANTEAFF,TGTGCCAGCAGTGCGTCCGGGACGGCTAACACTGAAGCTTTCTTT